The entry below gives a single T cell receptor (beta chain) sequence along with its context. Its antigen is not known. The sample is drawn from a study of STAT5B mutations in CD4+ large granular lymphocyte leukemia. The V end was cut by 4 bases, the J end by 0 bases, with 10 bases between. Per the germline V gene, CDR1 is MDHEN and CDR2 is SYDVKM. The CDR3 contains 14 residues. TCRdb's table, derived via immunoSEQ multiplex PCR, lists solely in-frame clones and lacks some. Of 37,000 or so clones in the sample, roughly nine tenths are singletons; the top ten hold less than 3.5%. The study's findings and limits: Top patient clones used TRBV06 genes more often: 8/27 versus 2/35 in controls. Patient CD4-sorted repertoires stayed more clonal than healthy ones after leukemic-clone removal. Higher CD4+ than CD8+ T-LGLL clonality might reflect small sample size. Approximately 25% of private leukemic clonotypes occurred rarely in other patients' non-leukemic repertoires.

The rearrangement uses TRBV28 and TRBJ2-7; a weak D match, TRBD2 (6 bases). The sample comprised CD4+ T cells from blood buffy coats. The receptor's source is a human donor in good health. The CDR3 region has the DNA TGTGCCAGCAGTTCGATTAGCGGCTCCTACGAGCAGTACTTC. It translates to CASSSISGSYEQYF.